One and the same sample provided the 27 T cell receptor beta chains below, sequenced in a study of vaccination and CD4 T cells after COVID-19. Sequencing of DNA taken from cultured CD4+ T cells relied on the Oncomine TCR Beta short-read assay. TCRdb used MiXCR to reprocess the PCR reads, holding one entry per CDR3 protein. This sample has 15,000 or so distinct CDR3 sequences, with about 50% found just once. No antigens are known for them. Documented treatment: roughly ten-day PBMC culture with coronavirus spike peptide pools or control peptides (ViraFEST assay). Sequencing used CD4+ T cells from blood, cultured in vitro. Every receptor here comes from a human donor who had recovered from COVID-19.

This chain uses TRBV4-3 with TRBJ2-2; D uncertain. The CDR3 is made up of 15 amino acids. V shed 2 bases and J shed 4 bases, with 11 bases lying between them. The germline V gene encodes CDR1 LGHNA and CDR2 YSLEER. The CDR3: CASSQLDAVTGELFF. The CDR3 nucleotides are TGCGCCAGCAGCCAATTGGATGCGGTCACCGGGGAGCTGTTTTTT.

This sequence joins TRBV9 and TRBJ1-3; D possibly corresponds to TRBD1 (5 bases). The CDR3 is made up of 14 amino acids. The ends were cut back, 3 bases at V and 0 bases at J, with 7 bases in the middle. Germline V gene sequence: CDR1 SGDLS, CDR2 YYNGEE. The CDR3 spells CASSEGFSGNTIYF. CDR3 nucleotide sequence: TGTGCCAGCAGCGAGGGGTTCTCTGGAAACACCATATATTTT.

This clonotype was seen once. The V and J genes are TRBV7-3 and TRBJ2-7, with TRBD1 as a possible D gene (5 bases). The CDR3 is 13 residues long. Germline-derived CDR1 and CDR2 are SGHTA and FQGTGA. The ends were cut back, 3 bases at V and 2 bases at J, with 8 bases in the middle. In nucleotides, the CDR3 is TGTGCCAGCAGCTTTGACAGTCCCTACGAGCAGTACTTC. Its translation: CASSFDSPYEQYF.

This chain links TRBV20-1 with TRBJ2-1; 8 bases agree with TRBD2. The germline V gene has CDR1 DFQATT and CDR2 SNEGSKA (reference sequence). The CDR3 consists of 16 residues. The ends lost 2 bases at V and 0 bases at J; junction bases unmatched: 6. The chain's CDR3 is CSARFRTSSSYNEQFF. DNA for the CDR3: TGCAGTGCTAGATTCCGGACTAGCAGCTCCTACAATGAGCAGTTCTTC.

This chain links TRBV15 with TRBJ2-5; no clear D gene. Germline assignment: CDR1 LNHNV and CDR2 YYDKDF (reference sequence). Between the trimmed V and J ends, which lost 0 bases and 4 bases, there was a span of 9 bases. The CDR3 is made up of 14 amino acids. The CDR3 sequence is CATSRDLGRETQYF. The CDR3 DNA reads TGTGCCACCAGCAGAGACCTGGGCCGAGAGACCCAGTACTTC.

The chain joins TRBV30 to TRBJ2-7; no firm D call. CDR1 and CDR2 (germline): GTSNPN, SVGIG (reference sequence). Trimming left V 0 bases short and J 4 bases short, with 13 bases between. CDR3 length equals 14 residues. The CDR3 DNA reads as TGTGCCTGGAGTGTGGGGTCGGACCCATACGAGCAGTACTTC. Amino acid sequence: CAWSVGSDPYEQYF.

The chain links TRBV6-2 or TRBV6-3 to TRBJ1-1, with D possibly being TRBD1 (5 bases). The ends were cut back, 5 bases at V and 11 bases at J, with 24 bases in the middle. Per germline, CDR1 MNHEY and CDR2 SVGEGT. This CDR3 spans 15 amino acids. The CDR3 reads CASSALRTPVKDAFF. DNA for the CDR3: TGTGCCAGCAGTGCGCTGCGGACACCGGTAAAGGACGCTTTCTTT.

The V and J genes are TRBV20-1 and TRBJ2-5, with unresolved D. The germline gives CDR1 DFQATT, CDR2 SNEGSKA (reference sequence). V lost 3 bases, J lost 1 base, and 9 bases lay in between. CDR3 length: 13 amino acids. The chain's CDR3 is CSASHRVQETQYF. The CDR3 region has the DNA TGCAGTGCTAGCCACCGGGTCCAAGAGACCCAGTACTTC.

This clonotype was observed a few times. The CDR3 spells CASSFDWGRGYTF. In DNA form, the CDR3 reads TGTGCCAGCAGTTTTGATTGGGGGAGAGGCTACACCTTC. V and J are TRBV12-3 or TRBV12-4 and TRBJ1-2; TRBD1 might be the D (5 bases). There are 13 residues in the CDR3. Trimming stripped 3 bases from V and 8 bases from J, with 13 bases between.

The chain couples TRBV10-1 to TRBJ1-5; TRBD1 agrees at 7 bases. Germline CDR1 reads WNHNN; CDR2 reads SYGVQD (reference sequence). The CDR3 covers 13 residues. V dropped 6 bases and J dropped 1; count of bases not matched to a gene: 0. In nucleotides, the CDR3 is TGCGCCAGCAGGACAGGGAGCAATCAGCCCCAGCATTTT. Its translation: CASRTGSNQPQHF.

With regard to this clonotype: The DNA is omitted, as the CDR3 cannot be located on it reliably, and the CDR3 follows TCRdb's listing. The chain has TRBV6-1 and TRBJ1-1; the D call of TRBD1 is as the table states it, not checked on the DNA. The CDR3 totals 22 residues, both ends included. Germline CDR1 MNHNS, CDR2 SASEGT. This CDR3 is CASSSGAPLEQYFGPGLAEAFF.

The chain is built from TRBV29-1 and TRBJ1-2; TRBD1 matches at 9 bases. The CDR3 length is 13 residues. CDR1 is SQVTM, CDR2 ANQGSEA, per germline. V lost 3 bases, J lost 3 bases, and 2 bases stayed unmatched. Written as DNA, the CDR3 is TGCAGCGTTGAGGACAGGGGTGACTATGGCTACACCTTC. Its translation: CSVEDRGDYGYTF.

This chain links TRBV28 with TRBJ2-2; the D is unclear. CDR1 is MDHEN, CDR2 SYDVKM, per germline. Trimming left V 3 bases short and J 6 bases short, with 5 bases between. This CDR3 is 12 amino acids long. The CDR3 DNA reads TGTGCCAGCAGTTTTTTCCCCGGGGAGCTGTTTTTT. It is translated as CASSFFPGELFF.

This clonotype was counted once. V and J are TRBV7-3 and TRBJ1-1; D gene ambiguous. The CDR3 is made up of 11 amino acids. The germline gives CDR1 SGHTA, CDR2 FQGTGA. V lost 5 bases, J lost 11 bases, and 12 bases lay in between. In nucleotides, the CDR3 is TGTGCCAGCAGCCTTACAACTGGGGCTTTCTTT. Protein sequence: CASSLTTGAFF.

The chain carries TRBV15 and TRBJ2-7, with TRBD1 identical over 7 bases. In germline, CDR1 is LNHNV, CDR2 YYDKDF (reference sequence). This CDR3 contains 15 residues. The J segment lost 3 bases and the V segment lost 0 bases, leaving 5 bases of the junction unmatched. DNA of the CDR3: TGTGCCACCAGCAGAGAGACAGGGAATAACTACGAGCAGTACTTC. It yields the protein CATSRETGNNYEQYF.

Only a few counts were recorded for this clonotype. The CDR3 DNA follows: TGTGCCAGCAGTGTCCCAGGTGGGGGGAGGAACACTGAAGCTTTCTTT. Translating it yields CASSVPGGGRNTEAFF. V gene TRBV2 combines with J gene TRBJ1-1; possible D gene TRBD1, 5 bases. V was pared by 4 bases and J by 1 base, with 16 bases between. Germline V gives CDR1 SNHLY, CDR2 FYNNEI. The CDR3 has 16 amino acids. The complete variable domain, with remaining parts taken from reference TRBV2 and TRBJ1-1, reads EPEVTQTPSHQVTQMGQEVILRCVPISNHLYFYWYRQILGQKVEFLVSFYNNEISEKSEIFDDQFSVERPDGSNFTLKIRSTKLEDSAMYFCASSVPGGGRNTEAFFGQGTRLTVV.

V is TRBV29-1 and J is TRBJ1-1; TRBD1 agrees at 9 bases. The CDR3 consists of 13 residues. V lost 5 bases and J lost 4; bases outside the gene matches: 5. Germline values: CDR1 SQVTM, CDR2 ANQGSEA. CDR3 sequence reads: CSVRDREATEAFF. CDR3 DNA sequence: TGCAGCGTTCGGGACAGGGAGGCCACTGAAGCTTTCTTT.

The chain carries TRBV25-1 and TRBJ2-1; 8 nucleotides line up with TRBD1. The germline V gene encodes CDR1 MGHDK and CDR2 SYGVNS. There are 15 residues in the CDR3. The ends lost 6 bases at V and 6 bases at J; junction bases unmatched: 10. CDR3 sequence: CASSAGQVISNEQFF. CDR3 DNA: TGTGCCAGCAGCGCGGGACAGGTGATTTCCAATGAGCAGTTCTTC.

This clonotype was observed a few times. In DNA, the CDR3 is TGTGCCAGCTTTGCTCCCCGGGGCTCGAACTATGGCTACACCTTC. This encodes CASFAPRGSNYGYTF. The rearrangement joins TRBV7-2 to TRBJ1-2, with a possible D match to TRBD1 (5 bases). Per germline, CDR1 SGHTA and CDR2 FQGNSA. This CDR3 comprises 15 residues. The germline V and J ends were trimmed by 8 bases and 2 bases, with 18 bases remaining between them.

This clonotype has only a few counts. The rearrangement joins TRBV12-3 or TRBV12-4 to TRBJ1-5; D is possibly TRBD1 (5 bases). Trimming removed 6 bases from V and 6 bases from J, with 15 bases in between. The CDR3 has 14 amino acids. The CDR3 region is CASSIQGGRQPQHF. CDR3 nucleotide sequence: TGTGCCAGCAGCATTCAGGGAGGGCGTCAGCCCCAGCATTTT.

This chain uses TRBV20-1 with TRBJ2-3; 9 bases fit TRBD2. With 6 bases clipped from V and 3 bases from J, the junction kept 16 bases outside the gene matches. The CDR3 has 17 amino acids. In germline, CDR1 is DFQATT, CDR2 SNEGSKA (reference sequence). CDR3: CSADFGSRGGTTDTQYF. CDR3 sequence (DNA): TGCAGTGCGGACTTCGGCTCGCGGGGGGGCACAACAGATACGCAGTATTTT.

This clonotype was counted between two and nine times. V gene TRBV20-1 combines with J gene TRBJ1-5; maybe TRBD1 (5 bases). Germline-derived CDR1 and CDR2 are DFQATT and SNEGSKA (reference sequence). Trimming left V 1 base short and J 2 bases short, with 15 bases between. This CDR3 has 16 residues. The DNA for the CDR3 is TGCAGTGCTAGAGCCCGGAGAGGGGATGGCAATCAGCCCCAGCATTTT. Residues: CSARARRGDGNQPQHF.

This chain links TRBV20-1 with TRBJ1-5; 7 nucleotides align to TRBD1. The germline V gene has CDR1 DFQATT and CDR2 SNEGSKA (reference sequence). The CDR3 is 15 residues long. Trimming took 5 bases from V and 2 from J; bases not matched to a gene: 9. The CDR3 loop reads CSARTGAFGNQPQHF. CDR3 bases: TGCAGTGCTCGAACAGGGGCCTTCGGCAATCAGCCCCAGCATTTT.

By proportion, this clonotype is large. This chain links TRBV4-3 with TRBJ2-5, with a possible D match to TRBD2 (5 bases). The CDR3 has 16 residues. The V gene's germline CDR1 is LGHNA and CDR2 YSLEER. The germline V and J ends were trimmed by 1 base and 5 bases, with 17 bases remaining between them. The CDR3 DNA follows: TGCGCCAGCAGCCAAGGTCTAGGGAGTTTGTGGGAGACCCAGTACTTC. Protein sequence: CASSQGLGSLWETQYF.

J is TRBJ1-6 and V is TRBV27; 9 nucleotides line up with TRBD1. The V gene end was trimmed by 11 bases and the J gene end by 7 bases; junction bases not matched to a gene: 9. CDR1 is MNHEY, CDR2 SMNVEV, per germline (reference sequence). The CDR3 consists of 14 residues. Here the CDR3 reads CAVTRDRENSPLHF. The CDR3 coding sequence is TGTGCCGTCACCCGGGACAGGGAGAATTCACCCCTCCACTTT.

This clonotype was seen more than once but under ten times. CDR3 DNA: TGTGCCAGCTGCGGGAGCAATCAGCCCCAGCATTTT. It encodes CASCGSNQPQHF. The chain combines TRBV6-2 or TRBV6-3 with TRBJ1-5, with D hard to call. V lost 8 bases to trimming and J lost 1 base, with 6 bases between them. CDR3 length: 12 amino acids. Germline V lookup: CDR1 MNHEY, CDR2 SVGEGT.

This clonotype appeared a few times. V is TRBV7-2 and J is TRBJ2-1; TRBD1 matches 10 bases. Trimming took 3 bases from V and 5 from J; bases not matched to a gene: 4. This CDR3 contains 15 residues. Germline CDR1 is SGHTA and CDR2 is FQGNSA. The CDR3 loop is CASSLDRGLHNEQFF. For the CDR3, the DNA is TGTGCCAGCAGCTTGGACAGGGGGTTACACAATGAGCAGTTCTTC.